This TCR beta chain was documented in a study of Ad26.COV2.S vaccination and SARS-CoV-2 variants. Overall study results and limits: Placebo recipients and vaccine recipients were similar in non-spike TCR breadth.

Method: immunoSEQ multiplex PCR; TCRdb's copy keeps in-frame clones and lacks some. The table has some 480,000 clones, 87% seen once. This clone was seen only once. Antigen: not known. This CDR3 spans 13 amino acids. Germline CDR1 reads SEHNR; CDR2 reads FQNEAQ (reference sequence). V was clipped by 2 bases and J by 7 bases; unmatched bases: 4. Treatment noted: roughly 20 received Ad26.COV2.S at low or high dose, single or two shots; 5 received placebo; per-sample allocation not given. Day 63 following the first vaccine or placebo injection was when the samples were taken. Adults aged 18-55 years in Boston included the donor. An Ad26 vector that expressed Wuhan-strain SARS-CoV-2 spike constituted the vaccine.

The genes are TRBV7-9 and TRBJ1-1; 7 bases map to TRBD1. This specimen consisted of peripheral blood, obtained in a trial of Ad26.COV2.S vaccine versus placebo. This clonotype originated in a person between 18 and 65 years old who received the Ad26.COV2.S COVID-19 vaccine or a placebo. As DNA, the CDR3 is TGTGCCAGCAGCTTAAGAGGGGGCAATGAAGCTTTCTTT. Protein sequence: CASSLRGGNEAFF. Combining the CDR3 with reference TRBV7-9 and TRBJ1-1 gives the whole variable domain DTGVSQNPRHKITKRGQNVTFRCDPISEHNRLYWYRQTLGQGPEFLTYFQNEAQLEKSRLLSDRFSAERPKGSFSTLEIQRTEQGDSAMYLCASSLRGGNEAFFGQGTRLTVV.